This T cell receptor (beta chain) was identified during a study of T-cell reconstitution after alpha-beta-depleted transplantation in children (dated by TCRdb to the mid-2010s). In terms of the full investigation: T-cell immune reconstitution after TCRalphabeta/CD19-depleted allogeneic hematopoietic cell transplantation in children was quantitatively tracked in the study by means of TCR repertoire profiling. Study-wide findings and limitations: In some patients, the high TCRbeta diversity seen at day 60 was put down to recipient T cells and intrathymic progenitors that had survived conditioning. Apparently early alphabetaT-cell count recovery about two months after transplant reportedly relied on only several hundred rapidly expanded clones derived from non-depleted graft cells. Hyperexpanded clone frequencies declined over subsequent months; after one year, T-cell counts and TCRbeta diversity were mostly attributed to newly produced T cells.

Library creation used PCR. The sample was run on an Illumina HiSeq 2500. TCR library preparation used molecular barcoding, with unique molecular identifiers applied to normalize quantification of the TCRbeta repertoire. TCRdb handled the public reads itself, with Q25 trimming in fastp and clone calling in MiXCR, and kept productive beta chains. A single entry per CDR3 protein holds the most common genes and DNA from its merged rows. The sample table records about a million distinct CDR3 sequences; roughly 29% of these occur just once. The ten largest clones add up to roughly 27% of the sample. This clonotype was detected only a few times. Its antigen remains unidentified. Per-base qualities were not stored, and no clone one base away is much larger. According to the germline V gene, CDR1 reads SGDLS and CDR2 reads YYNGEE. The CDR3 measures 15 amino acids from cysteine to phenylalanine. Only CDR3 DNA remains: 45 bases, in frame from the first base. The junction shows trimming of 0 bases on V and 4 bases on J, plus 12 bases between the germline ends.

The sample's treatment or condition, from its label and the paper: allogeneic hematopoietic cell transplantation with graft depleted of TCRalphabeta T cells and CD19 B cells. The children who served as transplant recipients had been given grafts of TCRalphabeta/CD19-depleted allogeneic hematopoietic cells. This sequence originates from a boy younger than two who had a stem cell transplant for SCID, so the T cells may come from the graft donor. The sequenced sample was PBMCs, mostly from graft donor cells, obtained 360 days after TCRalphabeta/CD19-depleted stem cell transplant. Recombination joined TRBV9 with TRBJ2-3, with an unclear D gene assignment. The CDR3 reads CASSVGGRVPDTQYF. The sequenced DNA is TGTGCCAGCAGCGTAGGGGGTCGAGTCCCAGATACGCAGTATTTT.